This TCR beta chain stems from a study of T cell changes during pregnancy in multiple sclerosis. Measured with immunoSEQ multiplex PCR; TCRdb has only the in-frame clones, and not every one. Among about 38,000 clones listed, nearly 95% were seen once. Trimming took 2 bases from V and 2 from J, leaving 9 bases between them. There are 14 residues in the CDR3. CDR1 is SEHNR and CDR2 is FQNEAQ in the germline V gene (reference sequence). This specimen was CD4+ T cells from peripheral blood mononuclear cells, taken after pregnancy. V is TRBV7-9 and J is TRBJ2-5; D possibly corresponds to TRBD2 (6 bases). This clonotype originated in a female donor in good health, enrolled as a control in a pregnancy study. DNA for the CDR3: TGTGCCAGCAGCTTACTGGGGGGACAAGAGACCCAGTACTTC. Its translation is CASSLLGGQETQYF.